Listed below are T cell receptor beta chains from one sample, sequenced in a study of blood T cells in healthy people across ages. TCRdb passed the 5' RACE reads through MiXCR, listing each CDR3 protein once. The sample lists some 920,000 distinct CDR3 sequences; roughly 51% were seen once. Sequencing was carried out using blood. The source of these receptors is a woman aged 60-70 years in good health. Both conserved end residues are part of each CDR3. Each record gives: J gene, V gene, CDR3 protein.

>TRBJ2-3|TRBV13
CASSSLAGLGTDTQYF
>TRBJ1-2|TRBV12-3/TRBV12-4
CASRPREDAYGYTF
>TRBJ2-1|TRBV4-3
CATSPGNSYNEQFF
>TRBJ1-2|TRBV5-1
CASSFGQGQGYTF
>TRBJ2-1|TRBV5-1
CASSFDVEQSNNEQFF
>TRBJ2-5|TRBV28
CASSTGTGGLSSGKTQYF
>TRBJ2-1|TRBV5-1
CASRPSLAELYNEQFF
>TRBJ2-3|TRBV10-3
CAISESLGLAVKRSDTQYF
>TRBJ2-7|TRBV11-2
CASSLVSSGYYEQYF
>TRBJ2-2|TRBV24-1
CATRTGTGAGELFF
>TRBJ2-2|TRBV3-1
CASSQGGVGTEDTGELFF
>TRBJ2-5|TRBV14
CASSLSVGAETQYF
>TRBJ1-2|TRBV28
CASSASGGYTF
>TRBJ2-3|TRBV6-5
CASRLGTSGGTDTQYF
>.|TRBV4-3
CHVGGGYEQYF
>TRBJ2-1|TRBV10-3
CALPGFRFF